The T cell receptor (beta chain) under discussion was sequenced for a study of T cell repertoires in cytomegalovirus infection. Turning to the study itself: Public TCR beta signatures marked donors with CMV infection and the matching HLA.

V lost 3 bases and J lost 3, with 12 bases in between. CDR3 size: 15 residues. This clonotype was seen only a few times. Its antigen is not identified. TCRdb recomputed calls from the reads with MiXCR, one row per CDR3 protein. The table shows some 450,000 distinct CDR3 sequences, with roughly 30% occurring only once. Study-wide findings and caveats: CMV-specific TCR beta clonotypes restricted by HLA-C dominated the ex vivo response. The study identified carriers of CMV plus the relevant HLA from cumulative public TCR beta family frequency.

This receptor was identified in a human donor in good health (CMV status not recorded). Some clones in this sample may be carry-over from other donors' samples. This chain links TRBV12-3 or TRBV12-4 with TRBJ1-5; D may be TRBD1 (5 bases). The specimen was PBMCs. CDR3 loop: CASSLAPGFNQPQHF. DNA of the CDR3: TGTGCCAGCAGTTTGGCGCCAGGGTTCAATCAGCCCCAGCATTTT.